These 9 T cell receptor beta chains were all obtained from the same sample, sequenced in a study of T-cell reconstitution after alpha-beta-depleted transplantation in children. TCRbeta library preparation incorporated unique molecular identifiers. TCRdb fed the PCR reads into MiXCR, producing one record per CDR3 protein. The sample carries 350,000 to 500,000 distinct CDR3 sequences, roughly 44% recorded once. Here the sequenced sample was PBMCs, taken before TCRalphabeta/CD19-depleted stem cell transplant. The receptors originated from a girl aged 2-10 years with aplastic anemia, due to receive a stem cell transplant.

At least ten counts were recorded for this clonotype. The chain employs TRBV5-1 and TRBJ1-5, with a possible D match to TRBD1 (5 bases). Trimming left V 0 bases short and J 5 bases short, with 12 bases between. Germline lookup yields CDR1 SGHRS and CDR2 YFSETQ. The CDR3 has 15 residues. In DNA form, the CDR3 reads TGCGCCAGCAGCTTGGGGGGACCGGCGGATCAGCCCCAGCATTTT. Translation gives CASSLGGPADQPQHF.

This clonotype was seen just once. The chain is built from TRBV12-3 or TRBV12-4 and TRBJ2-7, with D perhaps TRBD2 (5 bases). V lost 4 bases and J lost 2, with 12 bases in between. The CDR3 runs 14 residues. For the CDR3, the DNA is TGTGCCAGCAGTTCCCGCGGGTCTACCTACGAGCAGTACTTC. It is translated as CASSSRGSTYEQYF.

The chain has TRBV12-3 or TRBV12-4 and TRBJ2-7; D remains unclear. Between the trimmed V and J ends, which lost 3 bases and 3 bases, there was a span of 9 bases. This CDR3 region has 13 residues. CDR3 loop: CASSFRASYEQYF. CDR3 DNA sequence: TGTGCCAGCAGTTTTAGGGCGAGCTACGAGCAGTACTTC.

V usage is TRBV7-9 and J usage is TRBJ2-7; D perhaps matches TRBD1 (6 bases). V gave up 5 bases and J gave up 2 bases, with 19 bases separating them. The CDR3 is 16 residues long. CDR1 is SEHNR, CDR2 FQNEAQ, per germline (reference sequence). CDR3 nucleotides: TGTGCCAGCAGCACCAAACCGGGACAAAACGCCTACGAGCAGTACTTC. This codes for CASSTKPGQNAYEQYF.

The chain couples TRBV6-5 to TRBJ2-5; 7 bases line up with TRBD2. CDR3 length equals 15 residues. The germline V gene has CDR1 MNHEY and CDR2 SVGAGI. J was trimmed by 1 base and V by 2 bases; bases with no gene match: 4. This chain's CDR3 is CASSYDSGSQETQYF. The CDR3 DNA reads as TGTGCCAGCAGTTACGATAGCGGGTCCCAAGAGACCCAGTACTTC.

V gene TRBV12-3 or TRBV12-4 combines with J gene TRBJ2-3, with 11 bases lining up with TRBD2. V lost 5 bases to trimming and J lost 7 bases; unmatched junction nucleotides: 8. This CDR3 spans 15 amino acids. The CDR3 is CASSPSGGIIYTQYF. The CDR3 bases are TGTGCCAGCAGTCCTAGCGGGGGGATTATCTATACGCAGTATTTT.

This clonotype was seen a handful of times. V is TRBV19 and J is TRBJ2-1; D gene unclear. Germline V gene data show CDR1 as LNHDA and CDR2 as SQIVND (reference sequence). V lost 8 bases to trimming and J lost 10 bases, with 18 bases between them. The CDR3 runs to 13 residues. As DNA, the CDR3 is TGTGCCAGTGGTAGGCTAGTTAGTGGCGAGCAGTTCTTC. This encodes CASGRLVSGEQFF.

The chain has TRBV20-1 and TRBJ2-5; a weak D match, TRBD2 (6 bases). The CDR3 has 14 residues. Germline V gene lookup returns CDR1 DFQATT and CDR2 SNEGSKA (reference sequence). V lost 6 bases to trimming and J lost 0 bases, with 14 bases between them. The CDR3 sequence is CSAPLIADQETQYF. The CDR3 DNA sequence: TGCAGTGCCCCCCTCATAGCGGACCAAGAGACCCAGTACTTC.

This clonotype was counted ten times or more. This sequence joins TRBV29-1 and TRBJ1-4, with 8 bases identical to TRBD1. The germline V gene has CDR1 SQVTM and CDR2 ANQGSEA. V was clipped by 7 bases and J by 7 bases; unmatched bases: 8. The CDR3 has 13 residues. DNA of the CDR3: TGCAGCGCCCAACAGGGGGTGGGTGAAAAACTGTTTTTT. The encoded protein is CSAQQGVGEKLFF.